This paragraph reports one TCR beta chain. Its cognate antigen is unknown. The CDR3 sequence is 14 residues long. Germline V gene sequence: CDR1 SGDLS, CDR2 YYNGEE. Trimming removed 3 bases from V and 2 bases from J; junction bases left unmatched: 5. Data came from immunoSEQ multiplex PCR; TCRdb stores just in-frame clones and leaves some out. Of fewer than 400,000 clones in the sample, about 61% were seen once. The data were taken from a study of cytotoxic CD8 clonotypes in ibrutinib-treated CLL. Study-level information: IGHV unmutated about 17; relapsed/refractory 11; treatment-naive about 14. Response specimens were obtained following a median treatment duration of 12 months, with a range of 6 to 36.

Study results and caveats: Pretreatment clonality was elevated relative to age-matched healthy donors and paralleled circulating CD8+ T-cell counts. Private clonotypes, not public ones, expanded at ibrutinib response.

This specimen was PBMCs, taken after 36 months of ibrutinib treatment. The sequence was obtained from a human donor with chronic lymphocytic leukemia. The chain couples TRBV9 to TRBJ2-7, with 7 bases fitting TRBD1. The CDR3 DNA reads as TGTGCCAGCAGCGCCGGGACAGTCCCCTACGAGCAGTACTTC. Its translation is CASSAGTVPYEQYF.